A selection of T cell receptor beta chains follows, all from one sample in a study of shared clonotypes between healthy human individuals. Libraries were prepared by immunoSEQ multiplex PCR; TCRdb keeps only in-frame clonotypes and omits some of them. The data hold a few million clones, with around 94% observed a single time. The sample consisted of naive CD4+ T cells sorted from blood. These receptor sequences come from a man between 18 and 29 years old in good health. Both conserved end residues are part of each CDR3. The D gene is left open where the match is weak. Rows give clone size only sometimes, using once, few, many, or a class for an expanded clone.

clone size: -
V gene: TRBV10-3
J gene: TRBJ2-7
D gene: TRBD2
CDR3 length: 14
CDR3 protein: CAISGTGGPDEQYF
CDR3 DNA: TGTGCCATCAGTGGGACGGGAGGGCCGGACGAGCAGTACTTC

clone size: -
V gene: TRBV7-3
J gene: TRBJ2-7
D gene: -
CDR3 length: 13
CDR3 protein: CASSPTGSYEQYF
CDR3 DNA: TGTGCCAGCAGCCCGACGGGGTCCTACGAGCAGTACTTC

clone size: -
V gene: TRBV7-6
J gene: TRBJ2-1
D gene: -
CDR3 length: 13
CDR3 protein: CASSLVEFGEQFF
CDR3 DNA: TGTGCCAGCAGCTTAGTGGAATTCGGTGAGCAGTTCTTC

clone size: -
V gene: TRBV5-6
J gene: TRBJ2-7
D gene: TRBD1
CDR3 length: 14
CDR3 protein: CASSDIRQGREQYF
CDR3 DNA: TGTGCCAGCAGCGATATACGACAGGGGCGCGAGCAGTACTTC

clone size: -
V gene: TRBV10-3
J gene: TRBJ1-6
D gene: -
CDR3 length: 16
CDR3 protein: CAISPGPLGGNSPLHF
CDR3 DNA: TGTGCCATCAGCCCGGGACCCCTGGGGGGAAATTCACCCCTCCACTTT

clone size: once
V gene: TRBV30
J gene: TRBJ2-2
D gene: -
CDR3 length: 14
CDR3 protein: CASDQGLGTGELFF
CDR3 DNA: TGTGCCTCGGACCAGGGGCTAGGGACCGGGGAGCTGTTTTTT

clone size: once
V gene: TRBV7-9
J gene: TRBJ2-7
D gene: TRBD1
CDR3 length: 15
CDR3 protein: CASSLGAGGLYEQYF
CDR3 DNA: TGTGCCAGCAGCTTAGGGGCAGGGGGCCTCTACGAGCAGTACTTC

clone size: -
V gene: TRBV5-6
J gene: TRBJ2-6
D gene: TRBD1
CDR3 length: 17
CDR3 protein: CASRFRQGSIGANVLTF
CDR3 DNA: TGTGCCAGCAGATTCCGACAGGGGTCGATTGGTGCCAACGTCCTGACTTTC

clone size: -
V gene: TRBV5-8
J gene: TRBJ2-3
D gene: -
CDR3 length: 19
CDR3 protein: CASSLGSRWGGQGTDTQYF
CDR3 DNA: TGTGCCAGCAGCTTGGGCTCCAGGTGGGGGGGCCAGGGCACAGATACGCAGTATTTT

clone size: -
V gene: TRBV5-4
J gene: TRBJ2-1
D gene: -
CDR3 length: 16
CDR3 protein: CASSPGTPSSYNEQFF
CDR3 DNA: TGTGCCAGCAGCCCCGGGACCCCAAGCTCCTACAATGAGCAGTTCTTC

clone size: -
V gene: TRBV7-9
J gene: TRBJ1-1
D gene: -
CDR3 length: 14
CDR3 protein: CASEPTRGNTEAFF
CDR3 DNA: TGTGCCAGCGAACCGACCAGGGGGAACACTGAAGCTTTCTTT

clone size: -
V gene: TRBV25-1
J gene: TRBJ2-7
D gene: TRBD2
CDR3 length: 13
CDR3 protein: CASSVAGLYEQYF
CDR3 DNA: TGTGCCAGCAGTGTAGCGGGACTCTACGAGCAGTACTTC

clone size: -
V gene: TRBV6-4
J gene: TRBJ1-6
D gene: -
CDR3 length: 14
CDR3 protein: CASSVSVTNSPLHF
CDR3 DNA: TGTGCCAGCAGTGTATCCGTGACTAATTCACCCCTCCACTTT

clone size: -
V gene: TRBV18
J gene: TRBJ1-5
D gene: TRBD1
CDR3 length: 16
CDR3 protein: CASSQIQGAMGQPQHF
CDR3 DNA: TGTGCCAGCTCTCAGATACAGGGGGCGATGGGGCAGCCCCAGCATTTT

clone size: once
V gene: TRBV10-3
J gene: TRBJ2-7
D gene: TRBD1
CDR3 length: 15
CDR3 protein: CAISSDRGLLSEQYF
CDR3 DNA: TGTGCCATCAGTTCCGACAGGGGGCTGTTGTCCGAGCAGTACTTC

clone size: once
V gene: TRBV12-5
J gene: TRBJ2-5
D gene: -
CDR3 length: 14
CDR3 protein: CASGTTGAGETQYF
CDR3 DNA: TGTGCTAGTGGCACTACCGGGGCGGGGGAGACCCAGTACTTC

clone size: -
V gene: TRBV27
J gene: TRBJ2-3
D gene: -
CDR3 length: 15
CDR3 protein: CASSLVGKGVDTQYF
CDR3 DNA: TGTGCCAGCAGTTTAGTTGGGAAGGGAGTGGATACGCAGTATTTT

clone size: once
V gene: TRBV19
J gene: TRBJ2-7
D gene: -
CDR3 length: 13
CDR3 protein: CASSISLGYEQYF
CDR3 DNA: TGTGCCAGTAGTATTTCATTAGGCTACGAGCAGTACTTC

clone size: -
V gene: TRBV19
J gene: TRBJ1-5
D gene: TRBD1
CDR3 length: 12
CDR3 protein: CATGTGVQPQHF
CDR3 DNA: TGTGCCACCGGGACAGGGGTTCAGCCCCAGCATTTT

clone size: -
V gene: TRBV6-5
J gene: TRBJ1-5
D gene: -
CDR3 length: 15
CDR3 protein: CASSYSSLGNQPQHF
CDR3 DNA: TGTGCCAGCAGTTACTCGAGTTTGGGCAATCAGCCCCAGCATTTT

clone size: -
V gene: TRBV11-2
J gene: TRBJ2-7
D gene: -
CDR3 length: 17
CDR3 protein: CASSLDPTGWSSYEQYF
CDR3 DNA: TGTGCCAGCAGCTTAGATCCCACAGGGTGGAGCTCCTACGAGCAGTACTTC

clone size: -
V gene: TRBV10-3
J gene: TRBJ1-2
D gene: -
CDR3 length: 12
CDR3 protein: CAISPDRYGYTF
CDR3 DNA: TGTGCCATCAGCCCCGACCGTTATGGCTACACCTTC

clone size: -
V gene: TRBV7-3
J gene: TRBJ2-3
D gene: TRBD2
CDR3 length: 18
CDR3 protein: CASSPRTSGGASTDTQYF
CDR3 DNA: TGTGCCAGCAGCCCAAGGACTAGCGGGGGGGCAAGCACAGATACGCAGTATTTT

clone size: -
V gene: TRBV2
J gene: TRBJ2-7
D gene: TRBD2
CDR3 length: 13
CDR3 protein: CASSATSSYEQYF
CDR3 DNA: TGTGCCAGCAGTGCGACTAGCAGCTACGAGCAGTACTTC

clone size: -
V gene: TRBV5-1
J gene: TRBJ2-3
D gene: TRBD2
CDR3 length: 16
CDR3 protein: CASSLILAGSTDTQYF
CDR3 DNA: TGCGCCAGCAGCTTGATTCTAGCGGGGTCCACAGATACGCAGTATTTT

clone size: -
V gene: TRBV18
J gene: TRBJ2-1
D gene: -
CDR3 length: 14
CDR3 protein: CASSPRRDYNEQFF
CDR3 DNA: TGTGCCAGCTCACCTCGGCGGGACTACAATGAGCAGTTCTTC

clone size: -
V gene: TRBV10-2
J gene: TRBJ2-3
D gene: -
CDR3 length: 12
CDR3 protein: CASRTYTDTQYF
CDR3 DNA: TGCGCCAGCAGGACCTACACAGATACGCAGTATTTT

clone size: -
V gene: TRBV6-5
J gene: TRBJ1-4
D gene: -
CDR3 length: 15
CDR3 protein: CASSYEPGSNEKLFF
CDR3 DNA: TGTGCCAGCAGTTACGAGCCGGGGTCTAATGAAAAACTGTTTTTT

clone size: once
V gene: TRBV5-1
J gene: TRBJ2-1
D gene: TRBD2
CDR3 length: 15
CDR3 protein: CASSLAVAGYNEQFF
CDR3 DNA: TGCGCCAGCAGCTTGGCCGTAGCGGGGTACAATGAGCAGTTCTTC

clone size: -
V gene: TRBV6-1
J gene: TRBJ1-5
D gene: -
CDR3 length: 13
CDR3 protein: CASSDRGAQPQHF
CDR3 DNA: TGTGCCAGCAGTGACAGGGGCGCTCAGCCCCAGCATTTT

clone size: -
V gene: TRBV10-3
J gene: TRBJ2-3
D gene: TRBD1
CDR3 length: 14
CDR3 protein: CAISGQGVADTQYF
CDR3 DNA: TGTGCCATCAGTGGCCAGGGGGTCGCAGATACGCAGTATTTT

clone size: -
V gene: TRBV19
J gene: TRBJ2-1
D gene: TRBD2
CDR3 length: 16
CDR3 protein: CASSIGLTSGRHEQFF
CDR3 DNA: TGTGCCAGTAGTATAGGTTTGACTAGCGGGAGACATGAGCAGTTCTTC

clone size: -
V gene: TRBV7-6
J gene: TRBJ2-7
D gene: -
CDR3 length: 15
CDR3 protein: CASSLGALSSYEQYF
CDR3 DNA: TGTGCCAGCAGCTTAGGGGCTTTGAGCTCCTACGAGCAGTACTTC

clone size: -
V gene: TRBV15
J gene: TRBJ1-5
D gene: -
CDR3 length: 15
CDR3 protein: CATSRDWGARQPQHF
CDR3 DNA: TGTGCCACCAGCAGAGATTGGGGAGCACGTCAGCCCCAGCATTTT

clone size: -
V gene: TRBV28
J gene: TRBJ2-7
D gene: -
CDR3 length: 13
CDR3 protein: CAIGATRSYEQYF
CDR3 DNA: TGTGCCATCGGGGCAACACGTTCTTACGAGCAGTACTTC

clone size: -
V gene: TRBV14
J gene: TRBJ2-7
D gene: -
CDR3 length: 14
CDR3 protein: CASSYNADSYEQYF
CDR3 DNA: TGTGCCAGCAGCTATAACGCAGACTCCTACGAGCAGTACTTC

clone size: few
V gene: TRBV30
J gene: TRBJ1-5
D gene: -
CDR3 length: 16
CDR3 protein: CAWSQSSGGGNQPQHF
CDR3 DNA: TGTGCCTGGAGTCAATCCAGCGGGGGCGGCAATCAGCCCCAGCATTTT